The 26 T cell receptor beta chains below were found in one sample sequenced in a study of OX40 agonist ivuxolimab in advanced cancers. Repertoires were generated with immunoSEQ multiplex PCR, while TCRdb's copy carries only in-frame clones and drops some. The table lists tens of thousands of clones, 65% to 90% of them singletons. Sequencing used CD4+ or CD8+ T cells sorted from blood, obtained in a trial of the OX40 agonist ivuxolimab. The receptors stem from an adult with an advanced solid tumor such as melanoma, head and neck, liver or kidney cancer.

This chain connects TRBV15 to TRBJ1-4, with 9 bases identical to TRBD1. CDR3 length: 15 residues. With 2 bases clipped from V and 6 bases from J, the junction kept 4 bases outside the gene matches. Germline CDR1 reads LNHNV; CDR2 reads YYDKDF (reference sequence). In nucleotides, the CDR3 is TGTGCCACCAGCAGATTACAGGGGGCGCATGAAAAACTGTTTTTT. This gives the protein CATSRLQGAHEKLFF.

The V call is TRBV4-3, the J call TRBJ2-2; 8 bases are shared with TRBD2. V dropped 1 base and J dropped 1; count of bases not matched to a gene: 11. The CDR3 extends over 19 amino acids. The V gene's germline CDR1 is LGHNA and CDR2 YSLEER. The CDR3 here is CASSQVVGLDTKNTGELFF. CDR3 nucleotide sequence: TGCGCCAGCAGCCAAGTCGTGGGACTAGACACAAAGAACACCGGGGAGCTGTTTTTT.

The chain carries TRBV5-1 and TRBJ2-7, with TRBD2 matching 7 bases. V lost 2 bases to trimming and J lost 6 bases; unmatched junction nucleotides: 5. Germline V gene lookup returns CDR1 SGHRS and CDR2 YFSETQ. There are 13 residues in the CDR3. Here the CDR3 DNA reads TGCGCCAGCAGCTTCCTAGGGAGGGTCGAGCAGTACTTC. Protein: CASSFLGRVEQYF.

The V call is TRBV19, the J call TRBJ1-5, with D perhaps TRBD1 (6 bases). Germline CDR1 is LNHDA and CDR2 is SQIVND (reference sequence). Trimming shortened V by 7 bases and J by 5 bases, and 12 bases separated the two germline ends. The CDR3 runs to 13 residues. CDR3 DNA: TGTGCCAGTATAGGGGGGCACTATCAGCCCCAGCATTTT. Its translation is CASIGGHYQPQHF.

CDR3 nucleotides: TGTGCCAGCAGTTTAACTAGCGTCCCAGGGGAGCTGTTTTTT. It yields the protein CASSLTSVPGELFF. V gene TRBV27 combines with J gene TRBJ2-2; 7 bases are shared with TRBD2. Trimming removed 2 bases from V and 8 bases from J; junction bases left unmatched: 5. Germline loops: CDR1 MNHEY, CDR2 SMNVEV (reference sequence). The CDR3 spans 14 residues.

In regard to this clone: Sequence at one end of the junction differs from germline and may be a read error. V is TRBV20-1 and J is TRBJ2-7; maybe TRBD2 (5 bases). Germline V CDR1 and CDR2: DFQATT, SNEGSKA (reference sequence). This CDR3 spans 10 amino acids. The CDR3 DNA is TGCAGGGTGAATAGCGCCTCTCAGCACTTC. Protein sequence: CRVNSASQHF.

CDR3 coding DNA: TGTGCCAGCAGTTACTCGAGTGTTCCGGCAGGTCAGCAGTTCTTC. Protein sequence: CASSYSSVPAGQQFF. V is TRBV6-6 and J is TRBJ2-1, with D uncertain. CDR3 length equals 15 residues. Germline V CDR1 and CDR2: MNHNY, SVGAGI (reference sequence). V lost 0 bases to trimming and J lost 11 bases, with 17 bases between them.

The table lists this clone with many counts. This sequence joins TRBV12-5 and TRBJ2-3; 7 bases map to TRBD1. Germline V gene lookup returns CDR1 LGHNT and CDR2 FRNRAP. The CDR3 spans 17 residues. With V trimmed by 5 bases and J by 3 bases, 14 bases remained unmatched. The CDR3 protein is CASGLQSSTGETDTQYF. In nucleotides, the CDR3 is TGTGCTAGTGGTCTACAATCCTCCACAGGGGAGACAGATACGCAGTATTTT.

This clone occurred once. Other nucleotide sequences from this sample produce the same CDR3. V gene TRBV2 combines with J gene TRBJ2-5; D possibly corresponds to TRBD1 (5 bases). Germline CDR1 reads SNHLY; CDR2 reads FYNNEI. The CDR3 spans 14 residues. V gave up 1 base and J gave up 5 bases, with 11 bases separating them. The CDR3 nucleotides are TGTGCCAGCAGTGAAGGCCAGGGTCAGGAGACCCAGTACTTC. This translates into CASSEGQGQETQYF.

The V gene is TRBV5-5, the J gene TRBJ2-7; unclear D gene. Trimming cost V 5 bases and J 0 bases, with 6 bases left between them. The CDR3 extends over 12 amino acids. Germline CDR1 and CDR2: SGHKS and YYEKEE (reference sequence). For the CDR3, the DNA is TGTGCCAGCAGGCTAGGCTCCTACGAGCAGTACTTC. It yields the protein CASRLGSYEQYF.

The V and J genes are TRBV25-1 and TRBJ2-3, with TRBD2 as a possible D gene (5 bases). Trimming removed 1 base at V and 5 bases at J, with 10 bases between. This CDR3 spans 14 amino acids. The germline V gene encodes CDR1 MGHDK and CDR2 SYGVNS. In nucleotides, the CDR3 is TGTGCCAGCAGTGAATTCAACGGACTAGATACGCAGTATTTT. Translation: CASSEFNGLDTQYF.

The chain links TRBV9 to TRBJ2-1; TRBD2 aligns across 10 bases. Germline assignment: CDR1 SGDLS and CDR2 YYNGEE. The CDR3 runs 16 residues. The V segment lost 4 bases and the J segment 3 bases; nucleotides outside the gene matches: 7. In DNA form, the CDR3 reads TGTGCCAGCAGCCTTGGACTAGCGGACAACTACAATGAGCAGTTCTTC. Protein sequence: CASSLGLADNYNEQFF.

V is TRBV4-1 and J is TRBJ1-5; D call uncertain. CDR3 length equals 16 residues. The germline V gene has CDR1 MGHRA and CDR2 YSYEKL. V dropped 1 base and J dropped 1 base, with 11 bases sitting between them. DNA of the CDR3: TGCGCCAGCAGCCAAGCATTGGCCGGCAGCAATCAGCCCCAGCATTTT. Amino acid sequence: CASSQALAGSNQPQHF.

V and J are TRBV28 and TRBJ1-3, with 9 bases matching TRBD1. The V segment lost 1 base and the J segment 0 bases; nucleotides outside the gene matches: 4. The V gene's germline CDR1 is MDHEN and CDR2 SYDVKM. This CDR3 is 17 amino acids long. The CDR3 region has the DNA TGTGCCAGCAGTTTATTTATGGGACAGGGCTCTGGAAACACCATATATTTT. Its protein is CASSLFMGQGSGNTIYF.

The chain combines TRBV10-1 with TRBJ2-7; tentatively, D is TRBD2 (5 bases). The V gene lost 4 bases and the J gene lost 0 bases, with 13 bases spanning the gap. The CDR3 is made up of 15 amino acids. Germline assignment: CDR1 WNHNN and CDR2 SYGVQD (reference sequence). CDR3 bases: TGCGCCAGCAGTGCGGAGGCAACAAGCTCCTACGAGCAGTACTTC. It specifies CASSAEATSSYEQYF.

The chain combines TRBV5-1 with TRBJ2-7; TRBD2 aligns across 11 bases. This CDR3 has 19 residues. The germline gives CDR1 SGHRS, CDR2 YFSETQ. The J segment lost 3 bases and the V segment lost 4 bases, leaving 18 bases of the junction unmatched. The CDR3 sequence is CASSLSSGALAGGDYEQYF. The CDR3 DNA follows: TGCGCCAGCAGCCTCTCGTCCGGGGCGTTAGCGGGGGGGGACTACGAGCAGTACTTC.

The chain joins TRBV25-1 to TRBJ1-3; D is possibly TRBD1 (5 bases). Germline V CDR1 and CDR2: MGHDK, SYGVNS. The V and J ends lost 5 bases and 2 bases respectively, with 7 bases between them. The CDR3 is 13 residues long. CDR3 loop: CASSRGAGNTIYF. The CDR3 nucleotides read TGTGCCAGCAGTCGAGGGGCTGGAAACACCATATATTTT. The full variable domain, in which reference TRBV25-1 and TRBJ1-3 provide the parts outside the CDR3, is EADIYQTPRYLVIGTGKKITLECSQTMGHDKMYWYQQDPGMELHLIHYSYGVNSTEKGDLSSESTVSRIRTEHFPLTLESARPSHTSQYLCASSRGAGNTIYFGEGSWLTVV.

The rearrangement links TRBV6-6 to TRBJ2-7; unclear D gene. There are 13 residues in the CDR3. Trimming took 0 bases from V and 3 from J, leaving 6 bases between them. Germline CDR1 reads MNHNY; CDR2 reads SVGAGI (reference sequence). In nucleotides, the CDR3 is TGTGCCAGCAGTTACTCCTGGGACTACGAGCAGTACTTC. Amino acid sequence: CASSYSWDYEQYF.

The chain carries TRBV27 and TRBJ2-2; D is perhaps TRBD1 or TRBD2 (5 bases each). V was trimmed by 7 bases and J by 1 base, leaving 16 bases between them. The germline V gene encodes CDR1 MNHEY and CDR2 SMNVEV (reference sequence). The CDR3 loop spans 16 amino acids. CDR3 nucleotide sequence: TGTGCCAGCACCACGAAAGGGACGGTGAACACCGGGGAGCTGTTTTTT. It encodes CASTTKGTVNTGELFF.

There are a few counts of this clone. The chain uses TRBV28 and TRBJ1-5, with 7 bases matching TRBD1. The CDR3 contains 13 residues. Germline CDR1 is MDHEN and CDR2 is SYDVKM. V was clipped by 6 bases and J by 4 bases; unmatched bases: 3. The CDR3 reads CASRVTGNQPQHF. The CDR3 DNA reads TGTGCCAGCAGGGTGACAGGGAATCAGCCCCAGCATTTT.

This clone was picked up a small number of times. J is TRBJ2-3 and V is TRBV9; TRBD2 matches 8 bases. This CDR3 region has 16 residues. Losses at the gene ends were 4 bases for V and 0 bases for J; bases not matched to a gene: 7. The germline V gene has CDR1 SGDLS and CDR2 YYNGEE. Here the CDR3 reads CASSNGGGPSTDTQYF. DNA of the CDR3: TGTGCCAGCAGCAACGGGGGGGGCCCTAGCACAGATACGCAGTATTTT.

The genes are TRBV6-4 and TRBJ2-1, with 8 bases matching TRBD1. V lost 4 bases and J lost 6; bases outside the gene matches: 11. This CDR3 has 16 residues. The germline V gene has CDR1 MRHNA and CDR2 SNTAGT. The CDR3 loop reads CASSVVGTGTLNEQFF. CDR3 DNA sequence: TGTGCCAGCAGTGTAGTAGGGACAGGCACACTCAATGAGCAGTTCTTC.

Points on this clone: Other DNA sequences from this sample encode an identical CDR3 as well. The chain carries TRBV6-6 and TRBJ2-7; D gene ambiguous. The V gene lost 0 bases and the J gene lost 5 bases, with 5 bases spanning the gap. Germline V gene data show CDR1 as MNHNY and CDR2 as SVGAGI (reference sequence). The CDR3 is made up of 12 amino acids. The CDR3 region has the DNA TGTGCCAGCAGTTACTCAAGGCACGAGCAGTACTTC. Translated: CASSYSRHEQYF.

The CDR3 loop is CASSIGTGPYEQYF. CDR3 bases: TGTGCCAGTAGTATAGGTACCGGCCCCTACGAGCAGTACTTC. The J gene is TRBJ2-7, the V gene TRBV19; D is unclear. Germline V gene data show CDR1 as LNHDA and CDR2 as SQIVND (reference sequence). This CDR3 has 14 residues. Trimming pared 1 base from V and 2 bases from J, leaving 9 bases between.

This clone was seen more than once but under ten times. This chain joins TRBV6-4 and TRBJ2-2; 8 bases match TRBD2. This CDR3 region has 15 residues. Trimming took 3 bases from V and 2 from J; bases not matched to a gene: 2. Germline CDR1 is MRHNA and CDR2 is SNTAGT. CDR3 in amino acids: CASSETSENTGELFF. CDR3 nucleotides: TGTGCCAGCAGTGAGACTAGCGAAAACACCGGGGAGCTGTTTTTT.

The chain couples TRBV7-7 to TRBJ2-2; D may be TRBD1 (5 bases). Germline CDR1 and CDR2: SSHAT and FNYEAQ (reference sequence). The CDR3 is 14 amino acids. With 5 bases removed from V and 3 bases from J, the gap between germline ends came to 10 bases. The CDR3 region has the DNA TGTGCCAGCAGCGCGGAGACAGACACCGGGGAGCTGTTTTTT. Protein sequence: CASSAETDTGELFF.